This T cell receptor (beta chain) was captured by sequencing in a study of cytomegalovirus exposure and HLA in healthy donors. Whole-study context: The 120 validation repertoires matched the roughly 700 first-cohort repertoires in platform, a later analysis reported.

This clone came up a few times. Its target is not known. Points from the study as a whole: TCR sequences were mostly rare, though some public TCRs occurred in many donors. Both high specificity and high sensitivity reportedly marked the classifier's diagnosis of cytomegalovirus status.

Profiling relied on immunoSEQ multiplex PCR, and the TCRdb table lists in-frame clones only, not all of them. The table includes approximately 270,000 clones, around 86% detected once. The sequenced material came from PBMCs. This receptor was obtained from a woman younger than 35 in good health and CMV-seronegative.

The CDR3 coding sequence is TGCGCCAGCAGCCAAGTTGCGGGGACAGCCTACGAGCAGTACTTC. It yields the protein CASSQVAGTAYEQYF. The J gene is TRBJ2-7, the V gene TRBV5-1, with D maybe TRBD1 (7 bases). Trimming took 4 bases from V and 2 from J, leaving 16 bases between them. The CDR3 consists of 15 residues. CDR1 and CDR2 (germline): SGHRS, YFSETQ.